The entry below describes one TCR beta chain. Its antigen remains unknown. Template switching created a universal primer site, and the cDNA included unique molecular identifiers. TCRdb analysed the 5' RACE reads with MiXCR anew, one entry per CDR3 protein. The table lists 460,000 or so distinct CDR3 sequences, more than 13% of them singletons, with over 0.5% in the top ten. The source of the sample is a study of identical twins. Broader study findings: Cord blood beta clonotypes present at high abundance carried fewer insertions; no such pattern appeared in memory repertoires.

Every sampled donor was Caucasian and healthy. CDR3 length: 14 residues. Germline CDR1 is SNHLY and CDR2 is FYNNEI. V shed 10 bases, J shed 1 base, and the junction held 7 bases outside the gene matches. The sample was also reused in another study, on yellow fever vaccine responses in identical twins.

The chain uses TRBV2 and TRBJ2-7; 10 nucleotides align to TRBD2. Sequenced: CD4+ T cells sorted from blood. This TCR came from a woman aged 18-29 years in good health. The CDR3 DNA reads TGTGCCACCAGCGGGGGGGGCCCGTCCTACGAGCAGTACTTC. This codes for CATSGGGPSYEQYF.